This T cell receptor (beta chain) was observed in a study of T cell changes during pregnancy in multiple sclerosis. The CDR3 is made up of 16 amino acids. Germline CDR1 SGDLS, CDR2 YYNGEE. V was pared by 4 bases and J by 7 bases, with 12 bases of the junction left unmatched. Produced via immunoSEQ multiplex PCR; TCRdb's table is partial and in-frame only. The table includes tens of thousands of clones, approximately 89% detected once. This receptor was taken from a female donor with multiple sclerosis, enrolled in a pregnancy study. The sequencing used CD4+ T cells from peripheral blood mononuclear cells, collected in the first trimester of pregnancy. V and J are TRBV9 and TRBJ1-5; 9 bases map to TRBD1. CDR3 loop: CASSLGQGSVEQPQHF. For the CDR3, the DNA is TGTGCCAGCAGCCTGGGACAGGGATCCGTAGAACAGCCCCAGCATTTT. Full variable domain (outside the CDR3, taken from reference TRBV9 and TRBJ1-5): DSGVTQTPKHLITATGQRVTLRCSPRSGDLSVYWYQQSLDQGLQFLIQYYNGEERAKGNILERFSAQQFPDLHSELNLSSLELGDSALYFCASSLGQGSVEQPQHFGDGTRLSIL.